This T cell receptor (beta chain) derives from a study of T-cell memory formation after mild COVID-19. Study overall: Most TCR clusters belonged to a single donor.

Study-wide results and limits: Confirmation of SARS-CoV-2 specificity was lacking for second-wave clones peaking day 37. Mainly CM and EM harbored the contracting CD4+ clones; mainly EMRA harbored the CD8+ ones.

Comment on this clonotype: Its antigen is not known.

Employing constant-segment primers, 5'RACE generated TCR alpha and TCR beta cDNA libraries bearing sample barcodes and UMIs. Each CDR3 protein is one row after TCRdb ran MiXCR on the 5' RACE reads. The sample lists roughly 150,000 distinct CDR3 sequences; about 14% were seen once. Sequencing was performed on PBMCs or a T cell subset sorted from them (not recorded which). The receptor was isolated from an adult woman who had mild COVID-19 (a few samples of this study predate the infection). Cell type and time point are not known.

The CDR3 reads CASSQVTGLSSYNEQFF. CDR3 DNA: TGCGCCAGCAGCCAAGTCACAGGGCTTAGCTCCTACAATGAGCAGTTCTTC. The V call is TRBV4-3, the J call TRBJ2-1; perhaps TRBD1 as D (6 bases). Germline CDR1 and CDR2: LGHNA and YSLEER. This CDR3 region has 17 residues. V lost 1 base and J lost 0, with 13 bases in between.